The 23 T cell receptor beta chains reported below all come from one sample, sequenced in a study of blood T cell repertoires in COVID-19. TCRdb's copy holds only in-frame clones and misses some; the assay was immunoSEQ multiplex PCR. Among approximately 190,000 clones, roughly 81% were seen once, and the ten largest hold approximately 5%. Material for sequencing was peripheral blood. The receptors here all came from a woman between 65 and 79 years old with active or convalescent COVID-19.

The gene calls are TRBV2 and TRBJ2-1; D is uncertain. The CDR3 is made up of 11 amino acids. Germline V gene sequence: CDR1 SNHLY, CDR2 FYNNEI. V was clipped by 8 bases and J by 5 bases, with 7 bases between them. The CDR3 spells CASGVHNEQFF. CDR3 nucleotides: TGTGCCAGCGGAGTACACAATGAGCAGTTCTTC.

The V and J genes are TRBV6-6 and TRBJ2-5; 7 bases are shared with TRBD2. The ends lost 7 bases at V and 4 bases at J; junction bases unmatched: 6. Germline V gene sequence: CDR1 MNHNY, CDR2 SVGAGI (reference sequence). The CDR3 length is 13 residues. The DNA for the CDR3 is TGTGCCAGCAACGGACTAGAGGGAGAGACCCAGTACTTC. Translated: CASNGLEGETQYF.

The chain combines TRBV6-6 with TRBJ1-2, with TRBD1 as a possible D gene (6 bases). Trimming took 8 bases from V and 6 from J, leaving 13 bases between them. The CDR3 extends over 12 amino acids. The V gene's germline CDR1 is MNHNY and CDR2 SVGAGI (reference sequence). The CDR3 coding sequence is TGTGCCAGCGGAGAACGACAGGATGGCTACACCTTC. This encodes CASGERQDGYTF.

The chain has TRBV7-6 and TRBJ2-7; the match to TRBD2 covers 8 bases. The CDR3 sequence is 15 residues long. Germline assignment: CDR1 SGHVS and CDR2 FNYEAQ. Unmatched junction bases numbered 6, after V lost 5 bases and J lost 0 bases. CDR3 loop: CASSPFSGVSYEQYF. DNA for the CDR3: TGTGCCAGCAGCCCCTTTAGCGGGGTCTCCTACGAGCAGTACTTC.

This rearrangement joins TRBV30 to TRBJ2-2; a weak D match, TRBD1 (6 bases). This CDR3 has 14 amino acids. Germline CDR1 GTSNPN, CDR2 SVGIG (reference sequence). Between the trimmed V and J ends, which lost 3 bases and 0 bases, there was a span of 8 bases. CDR3 sequence reads: CAWRRGTNTGELFF. CDR3 DNA sequence: TGTGCCTGGAGGAGGGGGACGAACACCGGGGAGCTGTTTTTT.

J is TRBJ2-2 and V is TRBV21-1; TRBD2, as called in the table, went unchecked against the DNA. TRBV21-1 represents a pseudogene. There are 17 residues in the CDR3. CDR3 sequence reads: CASSKFLGLLNTGELFF. CDR3 sequence (DNA): TGTGCCAGCAGCAAATTTTTGGGACTATTGAACACCGGGGAGCTGTTTTTT.

The chain combines TRBV15 with TRBJ2-3, with a weak D call TRBD2 (6 bases). This CDR3 contains 17 residues. V was pared by 1 base and J by 0 bases, with 14 bases between. Germline V gene data show CDR1 as LNHNV and CDR2 as YYDKDF (reference sequence). The CDR3 reads CATSRAFPGTSTDTQYF. The CDR3 DNA reads as TGTGCCACCAGCAGAGCCTTTCCTGGGACTAGCACAGATACGCAGTATTTT.

The J gene is TRBJ2-5, the V gene TRBV7-6; 16 bases align to TRBD2. CDR3 size: 17 residues. The germline CDR1 and CDR2 sequences are SGHVS and FNYEAQ. J was trimmed by 4 bases and V by 5 bases; bases with no gene match: 7. This CDR3 is CASSRLGLAGGLETQYF. The CDR3 bases are TGTGCCAGCAGCCGCCTGGGACTAGCGGGGGGGTTAGAGACCCAGTACTTC.

The chain couples TRBV24-1 to TRBJ2-3; tentative D call: TRBD2 (5 bases). V was shortened by 6 bases and J by 0 bases, with 9 bases between the two germline ends. The CDR3 has 14 residues. The V gene's germline CDR1 is KGHDR and CDR2 SFDVKD. CDR3 sequence (DNA): TGTGCCACCAGTCGCGGAGGTAGCACAGATACGCAGTATTTT. This sequence encodes CATSRGGSTDTQYF.

CDR3 sequence reads: CASSLYGYGYTF. CDR3 nucleotides: TGTGCCAGCAGCTTATACGGCTATGGCTACACCTTC. The chain has TRBV7-3 and TRBJ1-2; D uncertain. The CDR3 totals 12 residues. Looked up from germline, CDR1 is SGHTA and CDR2 is FQGTGA. V shed 2 bases and J shed 4 bases, with 5 bases lying between them. Drawing the rest from reference TRBV7-3 and TRBJ1-2, the complete variable domain is GAGVSQTPSNKVTEKGKYVELRCDPISGHTALYWYRQSLGQGPEFLIYFQGTGAADDSGLPNDRFFAVRPEGSVSTLKIQRTERGDSAVYLCASSLYGYGYTFGSGTRLTVV.

The chain is built from TRBV6-4 and TRBJ1-3; 9 nucleotides align to TRBD1. The CDR3 contains 18 residues. The germline V gene encodes CDR1 MRHNA and CDR2 SNTAGT. Unmatched junction bases numbered 9, after V lost 3 bases and J lost 0 bases. CDR3 nucleotides: TGTGCCAGCAGTGATTTGGGGGACAGGGTGACCTCTGGAAACACCATATATTTT. This translates into CASSDLGDRVTSGNTIYF.

This clone showed up just once. This sequence joins TRBV5-5 and TRBJ2-6; tentative D call: TRBD1 (5 bases). V dropped 1 base and J dropped 0 bases, with 14 bases sitting between them. The CDR3 consists of 18 residues. Germline CDR1 SGHKS, CDR2 YYEKEE (reference sequence). CDR3 bases: TGTGCCAGCAGCTTGTCCTCCCAGGGTTCCTCTGGGGCCAACGTCCTGACTTTC. Translated, it gives CASSLSSQGSSGANVLTF.

The V gene is TRBV19, the J gene TRBJ2-5; 9 bases are a match to TRBD1. Losses at the gene ends were 5 bases for V and 5 bases for J; bases not matched to a gene: 9. CDR1 and CDR2 (germline): LNHDA, SQIVND (reference sequence). This CDR3 contains 15 residues. CDR3 nucleotides: TGTGCCAGTAGTCACAGGGGGCTACCCGCCGAGACCCAGTACTTC. This gives the protein CASSHRGLPAETQYF.

The V and J genes are TRBV6-5 and TRBJ1-2; 10 bases fit TRBD1. V gave up 7 bases and J gave up 2 bases; unmatched junction bases: 4. The germline V gene has CDR1 MNHEY and CDR2 SVGAGI. The CDR3 loop spans 14 amino acids. The CDR3 DNA is TGTGCCAGCAACCCGACAGGGGGCAACTATGGCTACACCTTC. As protein: CASNPTGGNYGYTF.

The rearrangement uses TRBV15 and TRBJ1-4; unclear D gene. The CDR3 has 15 residues. Germline values: CDR1 LNHNV, CDR2 YYDKDF (reference sequence). The V gene lost 1 base and the J gene lost 6 bases, with 12 bases spanning the gap. The CDR3, as DNA: TGTGCCACCAGCAGAGCTGGCACTCGGGATGAAAAACTGTTTTTT. Translation: CATSRAGTRDEKLFF.

The rearrangement joins TRBV24-1 to TRBJ1-3; D uncertain. This CDR3 is built from 15 residues. Trimming cost V 9 bases and J 0 bases, with 14 bases left between them. CDR1 is KGHDR and CDR2 is SFDVKD in the germline V gene. CDR3 amino acids: CATPETESSGNTIYF. The CDR3 DNA sequence: TGTGCCACCCCAGAGACGGAGAGCTCTGGAAACACCATATATTTT.

The CDR3 loop is CASSTDRPYNEQFF. The DNA of the CDR3 is TGTGCCAGCAGTACGGACAGACCATACAATGAGCAGTTCTTC. The J gene is TRBJ2-1, the V gene TRBV27; maybe TRBD1 (6 bases). Trimming pared 5 bases from V and 4 bases from J, leaving 12 bases between. Germline V CDR1 and CDR2: MNHEY, SMNVEV (reference sequence). The CDR3 extends over 14 amino acids.

This chain uses TRBV19 with TRBJ1-1, with D tentatively TRBD1 (5 bases). The CDR3 runs 14 residues. The germline V and J ends were trimmed by 4 bases and 1 base, with 10 bases remaining between them. Germline assignment: CDR1 LNHDA and CDR2 SQIVND (reference sequence). CDR3 bases: TGTGCCAGTAGTACCAACAGGAAGAACACTGAAGCTTTCTTT. Translation: CASSTNRKNTEAFF. The full variable domain, rest sourced from reference TRBV19 and TRBJ1-1, is DGGITQSPKYLFRKEGQNVTLSCEQNLNHDAMYWYRQDPGQGLRLIYYSQIVNDFQKGDIAEGYSVSREKKESFPLTVTSAQKNPTAFYLCASSTNRKNTEAFFGQGTRLTVV.

This chain uses TRBV6-5 with TRBJ2-7; 12 bases line up with TRBD2. Germline V gene data show CDR1 as MNHEY and CDR2 as SVGAGI. J gave up 2 bases and V 5 bases, and 4 bases lay outside the gene matches. The CDR3 has 15 amino acids. CDR3 in amino acids: CASSRGLAGPYEQYF. CDR3 in DNA: TGTGCCAGCAGTCGCGGACTAGCGGGACCCTACGAGCAGTACTTC.

This clone came up a few times. The chain has TRBV5-1 and TRBJ2-1, with D hard to call. The CDR3 covers 12 residues. CDR1 and CDR2 from the germline V gene are SGHRS and YFSETQ. Trimming removed 4 bases at V and 13 bases at J, with 15 bases between. The CDR3 bases are TGCGCCAGCAGCGAAACTGGGCGAATTCAGTTCTTC. Translation gives CASSETGRIQFF.

The CDR3 DNA reads as TGTGCCACCAGCAGAGATCAAGGGGGCGGGTCCCTTCGGACACTGTCTGAAGCTTTCTTT. Translation gives CATSRDQGGGSLRTLSEAFF. The genes are TRBV15 and TRBJ1-1; the match to TRBD1 covers 7 bases. V dropped 0 bases and J dropped 6; count of bases not matched to a gene: 22. CDR1 is LNHNV, CDR2 YYDKDF, per germline (reference sequence). The CDR3 is made up of 20 amino acids.

The V and J genes are TRBV9 and TRBJ1-6; D remains unclear. Trimming took off 0 bases at V and 10 bases at J, with 5 bases between the two ends. In germline, CDR1 is SGDLS, CDR2 YYNGEE. The CDR3 extends over 12 amino acids. The CDR3 sequence is CASSVGQSPLHF. In DNA form, the CDR3 reads TGTGCCAGCAGCGTAGGACAATCACCCCTCCACTTT.

The genes are TRBV3-1 (or the pseudogene TRBV3-2) and TRBJ2-2; tentative D call: TRBD1 (6 bases). The CDR3 is 17 amino acids. V lost 4 bases and J 5 bases, leaving 20 bases between the germline ends. In germline, CDR1 is LGHDT, CDR2 YNNKEL (reference sequence). The CDR3 reads CASSPPSRGGWTGELFF. As DNA, the CDR3 is TGTGCCAGCAGCCCGCCTTCTCGAGGGGGATGGACCGGGGAGCTGTTTTTT.